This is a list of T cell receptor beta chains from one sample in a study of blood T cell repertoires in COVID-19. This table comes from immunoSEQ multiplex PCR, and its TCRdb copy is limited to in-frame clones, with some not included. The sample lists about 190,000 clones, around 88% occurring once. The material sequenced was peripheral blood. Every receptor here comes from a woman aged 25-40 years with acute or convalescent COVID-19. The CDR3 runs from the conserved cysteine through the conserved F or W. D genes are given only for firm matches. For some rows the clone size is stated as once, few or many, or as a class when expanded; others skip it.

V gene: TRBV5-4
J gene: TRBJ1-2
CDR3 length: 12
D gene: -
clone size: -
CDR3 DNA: TGTGCCAGCAGCACAGGGTACAGTGGCTACACCTTC
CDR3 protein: CASSTGYSGYTF

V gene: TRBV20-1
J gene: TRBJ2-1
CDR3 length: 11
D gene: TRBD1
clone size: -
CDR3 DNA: TGCAGTCCCTCACAGGGGAGTGAGCAGTTCTTC
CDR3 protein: CSPSQGSEQFF

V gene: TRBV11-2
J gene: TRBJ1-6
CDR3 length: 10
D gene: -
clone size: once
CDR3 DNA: TGTGCCGGCCCTCATTCACCCCTCCACTTT
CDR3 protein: CAGPHSPLHF

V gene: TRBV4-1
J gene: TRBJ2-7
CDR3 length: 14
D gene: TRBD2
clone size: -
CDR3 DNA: TGCGCCAGCAGTCCGAGCGGGACGGTGGGGGAGCAGTACTTC
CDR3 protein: CASSPSGTVGEQYF

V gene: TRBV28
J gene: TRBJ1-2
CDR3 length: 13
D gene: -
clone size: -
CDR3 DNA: TGTGCCAGCAGCCCGGACAGTAACTATGGCTACACCTTC
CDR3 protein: CASSPDSNYGYTF

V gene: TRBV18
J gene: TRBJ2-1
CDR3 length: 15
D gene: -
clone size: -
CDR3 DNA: TGTGCCAGCTCCCTCTCGGGGAGGAAGGAGGTTGAGCAGTTCTTC
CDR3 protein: CASSLSGRKEVEQFF

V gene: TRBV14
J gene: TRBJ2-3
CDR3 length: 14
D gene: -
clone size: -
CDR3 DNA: TGTGCCAGCAGCGGGAGGAGCTTCACAGATACGCAGTATTTT
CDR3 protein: CASSGRSFTDTQYF

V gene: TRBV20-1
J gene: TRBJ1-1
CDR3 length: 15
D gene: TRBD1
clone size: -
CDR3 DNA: TGCAGTGCTAGTAATAGCGGGACAGCGAACACTGAAGCTTTCTTT
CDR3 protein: CSASNSGTANTEAFF

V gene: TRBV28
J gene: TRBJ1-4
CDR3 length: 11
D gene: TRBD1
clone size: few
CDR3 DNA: TGTGCCAGCAGAGGGGGACAGAAGGCGTTTTTT
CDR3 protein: CASRGGQKAFF

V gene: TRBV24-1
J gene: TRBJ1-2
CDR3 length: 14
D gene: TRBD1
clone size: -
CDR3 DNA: TGTGCCACCAGTGATTCGGGGACAGGGTATGGCTACACCTTC
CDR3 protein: CATSDSGTGYGYTF

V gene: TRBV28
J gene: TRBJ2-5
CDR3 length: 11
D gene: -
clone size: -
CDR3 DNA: TGTGCCAGCAGTTTTCTGGAGACCCAGTACTTC
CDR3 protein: CASSFLETQYF

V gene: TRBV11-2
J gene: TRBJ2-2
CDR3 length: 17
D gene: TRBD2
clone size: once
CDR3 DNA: TGTGCCAGCAGCTTAGGGGGCAGCGGGATCTACACCGGGGAGCTGTTTTTT
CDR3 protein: CASSLGGSGIYTGELFF

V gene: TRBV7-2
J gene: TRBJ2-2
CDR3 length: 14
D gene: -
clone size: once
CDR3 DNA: TGTGCCAGCAGCTTAGAAACGGGATTTGCGGAGCTGTTTTTT
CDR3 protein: CASSLETGFAELFF

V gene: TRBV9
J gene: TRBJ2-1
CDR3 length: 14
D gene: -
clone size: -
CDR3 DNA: TGTGCCAGCAGCGTAGCTTCCCCCCCCAATGAGCAGTTCTTC
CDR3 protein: CASSVASPPNEQFF

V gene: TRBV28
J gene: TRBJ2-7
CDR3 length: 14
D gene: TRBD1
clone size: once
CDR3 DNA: TGTGCCAGCAGTTTTTTTAGGGGGCCCTACGAGCAGTACTTC
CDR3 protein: CASSFFRGPYEQYF

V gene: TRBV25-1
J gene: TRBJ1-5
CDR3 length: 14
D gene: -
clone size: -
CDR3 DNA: TGTGCCAGCAGTGAGAGAGATAGCAATCAGCCCCAGCATTTT
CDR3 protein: CASSERDSNQPQHF

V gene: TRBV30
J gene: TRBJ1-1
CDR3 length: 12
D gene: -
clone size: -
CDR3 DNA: TGTGCCTGGAGTGTCGGGGGATCTGAAGCTTTCTTT
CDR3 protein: CAWSVGGSEAFF

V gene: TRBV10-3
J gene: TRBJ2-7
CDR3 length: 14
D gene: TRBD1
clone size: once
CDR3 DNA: TGTGCCGGCGGCTCGGGACAGGGTCTCGGCGAGCAGTACTTC
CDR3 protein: CAGGSGQGLGEQYF

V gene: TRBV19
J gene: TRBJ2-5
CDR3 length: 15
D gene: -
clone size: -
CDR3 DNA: TGTGCCAGTAGTATAGATCTAAGGGGACAAGAGACCCAGTACTTC
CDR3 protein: CASSIDLRGQETQYF

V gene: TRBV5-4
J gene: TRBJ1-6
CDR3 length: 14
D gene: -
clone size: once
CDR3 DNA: TGTGCCAGCAGCTTGGGACAGAACAAATCACCCCTCCACTTT
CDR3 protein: CASSLGQNKSPLHF

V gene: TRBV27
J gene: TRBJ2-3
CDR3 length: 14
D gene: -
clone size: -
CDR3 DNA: TGTGCCAGCAGTACCCCGATAGCGGCAGATACGCAGTATTTT
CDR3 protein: CASSTPIAADTQYF

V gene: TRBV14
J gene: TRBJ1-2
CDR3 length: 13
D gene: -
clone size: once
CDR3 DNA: TGTGCCAGCAGCCTTGGGACATCCCGTGGCTACACCTTC
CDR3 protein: CASSLGTSRGYTF

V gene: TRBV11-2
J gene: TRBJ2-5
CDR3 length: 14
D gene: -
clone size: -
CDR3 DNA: TGTGCCAGCAGCCGAACTTTGTCCCCCGAGACCCAGTACTTC
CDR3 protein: CASSRTLSPETQYF

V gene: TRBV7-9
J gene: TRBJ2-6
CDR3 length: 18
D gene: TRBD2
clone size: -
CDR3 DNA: TGTGCCAGCAGCTTCGGACTAGCGGGAGGGCCTGGGGCCAACGTCCTGACTTTC
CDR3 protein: CASSFGLAGGPGANVLTF

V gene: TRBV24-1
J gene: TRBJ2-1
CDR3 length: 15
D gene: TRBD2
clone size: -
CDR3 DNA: TGTGCCACCAGGGAAGCGGGAGGGGAATATAATGAGCAGTTCTTC
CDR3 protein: CATREAGGEYNEQFF

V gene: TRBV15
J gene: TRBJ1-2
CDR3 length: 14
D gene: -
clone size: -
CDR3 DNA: TGTGCCACCAGCAGAGATTCAGGGATCTATGGCTACACCTTC
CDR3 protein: CATSRDSGIYGYTF

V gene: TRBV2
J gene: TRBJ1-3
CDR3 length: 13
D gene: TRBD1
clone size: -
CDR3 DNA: TGTGCCAGCAGTAAGACAGGGGGAAACACCATATATTTT
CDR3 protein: CASSKTGGNTIYF

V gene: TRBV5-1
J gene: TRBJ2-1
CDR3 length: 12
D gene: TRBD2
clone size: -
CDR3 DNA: TGCGCCAGCAGCGGGAGGGGTAATGAGCAGTTCTTC
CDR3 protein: CASSGRGNEQFF

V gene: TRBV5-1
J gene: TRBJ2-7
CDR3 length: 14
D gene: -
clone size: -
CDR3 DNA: TGCGCCAGCAGCGGTCAGGCAAGCTCCTACGAGCAGTACTTC
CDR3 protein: CASSGQASSYEQYF

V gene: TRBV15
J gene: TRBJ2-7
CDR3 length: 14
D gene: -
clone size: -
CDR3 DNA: TGTGCCACCAGCAGAGATTTGGGTGGGGGAGGTAGCAACTTC
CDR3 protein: CATSRDLGGGGSNF

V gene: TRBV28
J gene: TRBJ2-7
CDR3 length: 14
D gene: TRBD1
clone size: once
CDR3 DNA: TGTGCCAGCAGCTCCCAGGGGGAGAACTACGAGCAGTACTTC
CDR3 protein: CASSSQGENYEQYF

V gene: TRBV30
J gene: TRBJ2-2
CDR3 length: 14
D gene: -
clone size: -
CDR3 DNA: TGTGCCTGGAGTGTACCCGGGAACACCGGGGAGCTGTTTTTT
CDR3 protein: CAWSVPGNTGELFF

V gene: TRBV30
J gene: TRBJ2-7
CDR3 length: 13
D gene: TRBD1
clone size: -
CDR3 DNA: TGTGCCGGAGGGACAGGGGGACCTTACGAGCAGTACTTC
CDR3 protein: CAGGTGGPYEQYF

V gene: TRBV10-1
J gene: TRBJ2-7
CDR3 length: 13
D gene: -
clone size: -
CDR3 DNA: TGCGCCAGCTCCATCGGGGGCTCCTACGAGCAGTACTTC
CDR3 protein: CASSIGGSYEQYF

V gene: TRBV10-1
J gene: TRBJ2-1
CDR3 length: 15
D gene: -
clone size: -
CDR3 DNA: TGCGCCAGCAGTGCAGGGGCGAGCTCCTACAATGAGCAGTTCTTC
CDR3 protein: CASSAGASSYNEQFF

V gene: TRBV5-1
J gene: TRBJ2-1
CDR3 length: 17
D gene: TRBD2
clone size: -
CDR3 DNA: TGCGCCAGCAGATTTGGGACTAGCGGGAGTGGTTACAATGAGCAGTTCTTC
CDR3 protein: CASRFGTSGSGYNEQFF

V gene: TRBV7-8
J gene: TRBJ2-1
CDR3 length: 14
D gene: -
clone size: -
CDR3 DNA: TGTGCCAGCAGAAGACAAGAAAACTACAATGAGCAGTTCTTC
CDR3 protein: CASRRQENYNEQFF

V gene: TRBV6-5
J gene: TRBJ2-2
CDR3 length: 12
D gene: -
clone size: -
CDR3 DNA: TGTGCAATCAGGGCCCCTACCGGGGAGCTGTTTTTT
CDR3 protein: CAIRAPTGELFF

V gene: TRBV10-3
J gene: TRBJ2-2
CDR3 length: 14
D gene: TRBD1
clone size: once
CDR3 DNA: TGTGCCAGCCAAAGGACAGGGTACACCGGGGAGCTGTTTTTT
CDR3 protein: CASQRTGYTGELFF

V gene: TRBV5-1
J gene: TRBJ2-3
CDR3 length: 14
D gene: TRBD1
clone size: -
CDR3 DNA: TGCGCCAGCAGCTTGGGACAGGGGGCAGATACGCAGTATTTT
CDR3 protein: CASSLGQGADTQYF

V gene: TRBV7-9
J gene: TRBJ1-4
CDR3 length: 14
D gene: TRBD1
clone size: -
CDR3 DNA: TGTGCCAGCAGCTTAGTGACAGGGGCCGAAAAACTGTTTTTT
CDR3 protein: CASSLVTGAEKLFF

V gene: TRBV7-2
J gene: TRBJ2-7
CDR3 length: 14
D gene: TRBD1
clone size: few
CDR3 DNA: TGTGCCAGCAGCTTTACAGGGGCCTCCTACGAGCAGTACTTC
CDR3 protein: CASSFTGASYEQYF

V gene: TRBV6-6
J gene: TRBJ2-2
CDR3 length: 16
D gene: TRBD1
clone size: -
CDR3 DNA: TGTGCCAGCAGTTACCGGACAGGAGCACCCACCGGGGAGCTGTTTTTT
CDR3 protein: CASSYRTGAPTGELFF

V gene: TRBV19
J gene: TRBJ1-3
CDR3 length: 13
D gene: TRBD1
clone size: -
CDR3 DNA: TGTGCCAGTACGGCAGGGGGTGGAAACACCATATATTTT
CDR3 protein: CASTAGGGNTIYF

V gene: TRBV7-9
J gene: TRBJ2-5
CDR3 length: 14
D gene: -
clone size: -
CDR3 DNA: TGTGCCAGCAGTCTCGGGGGTCTGCAAGAGACCCAGTACTTC
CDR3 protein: CASSLGGLQETQYF

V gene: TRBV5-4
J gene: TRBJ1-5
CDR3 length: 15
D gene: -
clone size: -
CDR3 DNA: TGTGCCAGCAGCTTGGGCGGGGTGGCGCCTCAGCCCCAGCATTTT
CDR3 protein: CASSLGGVAPQPQHF

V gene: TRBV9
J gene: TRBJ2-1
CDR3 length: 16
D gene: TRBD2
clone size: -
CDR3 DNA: TGTGCCAGCAGCTCCGGACTAGCGGGAGCTGGCAATGAGCAGTTCTTC
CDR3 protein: CASSSGLAGAGNEQFF

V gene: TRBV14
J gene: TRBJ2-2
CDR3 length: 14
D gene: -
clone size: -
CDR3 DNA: TGTGCCAGCAGCCTCCAACAGGCCTCCGGGGAGCTGTTTTTT
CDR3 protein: CASSLQQASGELFF

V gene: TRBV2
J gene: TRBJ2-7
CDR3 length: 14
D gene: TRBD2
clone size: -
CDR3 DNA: TGTGCCAGCAGTGAGACGGGAGGGTTTGGAGGGCAGTACTTC
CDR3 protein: CASSETGGFGGQYF

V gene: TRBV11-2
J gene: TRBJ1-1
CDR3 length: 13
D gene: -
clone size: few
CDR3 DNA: TGTGCCAGCAGCTTGGACAGGAACACTGAAGCTTTCTTT
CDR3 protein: CASSLDRNTEAFF

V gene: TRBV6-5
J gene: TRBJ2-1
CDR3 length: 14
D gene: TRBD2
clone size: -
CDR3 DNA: TGTGCCAGCAGTCAAACTAGCGGGACGCCCCGGCGGTTCTTC
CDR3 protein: CASSQTSGTPRRFF

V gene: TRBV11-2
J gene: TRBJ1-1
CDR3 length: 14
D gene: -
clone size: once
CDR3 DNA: TGTGCCAGCGTCTGGGGGGGTCTAAACACTGAAGCTTTCTTT
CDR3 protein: CASVWGGLNTEAFF

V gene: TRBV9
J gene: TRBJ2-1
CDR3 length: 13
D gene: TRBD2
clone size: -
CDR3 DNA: TGTGCCAGCAGCTTAGGGACTAACAATGAGCAGTTCTTC
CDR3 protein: CASSLGTNNEQFF